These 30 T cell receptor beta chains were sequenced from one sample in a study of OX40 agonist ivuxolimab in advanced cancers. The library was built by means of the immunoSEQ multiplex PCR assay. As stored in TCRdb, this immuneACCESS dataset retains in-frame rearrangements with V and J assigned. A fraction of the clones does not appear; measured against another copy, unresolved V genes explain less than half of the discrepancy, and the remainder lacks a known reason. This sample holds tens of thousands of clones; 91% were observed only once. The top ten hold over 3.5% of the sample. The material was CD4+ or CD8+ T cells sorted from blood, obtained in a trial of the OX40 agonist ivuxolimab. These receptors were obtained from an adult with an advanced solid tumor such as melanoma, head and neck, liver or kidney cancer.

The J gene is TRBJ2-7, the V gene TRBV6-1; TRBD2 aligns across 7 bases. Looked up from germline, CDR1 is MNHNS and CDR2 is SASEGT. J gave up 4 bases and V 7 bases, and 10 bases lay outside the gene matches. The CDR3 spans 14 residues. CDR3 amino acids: CASMYVGGGYEQYV. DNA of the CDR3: TGTGCCAGCATGTACGTTGGGGGGGGATACGAGCAGTACGTC.

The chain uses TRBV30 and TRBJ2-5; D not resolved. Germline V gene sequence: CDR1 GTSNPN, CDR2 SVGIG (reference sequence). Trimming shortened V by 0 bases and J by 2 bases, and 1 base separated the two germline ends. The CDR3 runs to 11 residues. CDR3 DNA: TGTGCCTGGAGTGTACAAGAGACCCAGTACTTC. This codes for CAWSVQETQYF.

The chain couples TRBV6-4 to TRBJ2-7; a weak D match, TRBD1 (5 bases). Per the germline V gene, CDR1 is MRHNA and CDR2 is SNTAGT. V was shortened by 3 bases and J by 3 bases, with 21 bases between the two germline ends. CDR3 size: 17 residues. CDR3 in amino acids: CASSEGVPLGQYYEQYV. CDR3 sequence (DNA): TGTGCCAGCAGTGAAGGGGTCCCCTTGGGGCAGTACTACGAGCAGTACGTC.

In DNA form, the CDR3 reads TGTGCCAGCAGCTTAGGCCCCAGGACCTACGAGCAGTACTTC. Its translation is CASSLGPRTYEQYF. The rearrangement links TRBV13 to TRBJ2-7; D is undetermined. Germline loops: CDR1 PRHDT, CDR2 FYEKMQ (reference sequence). The CDR3 contains 14 residues. Between the trimmed V and J ends, which lost 0 bases and 2 bases, there was a span of 8 bases.

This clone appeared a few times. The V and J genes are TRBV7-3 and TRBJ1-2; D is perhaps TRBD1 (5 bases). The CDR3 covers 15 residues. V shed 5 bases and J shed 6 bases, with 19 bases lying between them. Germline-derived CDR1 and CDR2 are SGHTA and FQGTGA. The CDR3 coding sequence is TGTGCCAGCAGCCCTGGAGATACAGGCTTGAATGGCTACACCTTC. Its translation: CASSPGDTGLNGYTF.

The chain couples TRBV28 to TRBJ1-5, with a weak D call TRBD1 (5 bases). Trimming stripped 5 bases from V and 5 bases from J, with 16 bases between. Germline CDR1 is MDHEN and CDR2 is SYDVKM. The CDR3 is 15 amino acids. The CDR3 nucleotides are TGTGCCAGCAGTCCGATAGGGACTGCCGATCAGCCCCAGCATTTT. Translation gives CASSPIGTADQPQHF.

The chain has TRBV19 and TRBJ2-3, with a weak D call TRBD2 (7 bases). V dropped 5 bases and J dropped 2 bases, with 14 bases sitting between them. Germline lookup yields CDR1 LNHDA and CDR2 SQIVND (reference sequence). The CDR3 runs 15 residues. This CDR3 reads CASSPVGGHTDTQYF. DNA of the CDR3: TGTGCCAGTAGTCCCGTGGGGGGGCACACAGATACGCAGTATTTT.

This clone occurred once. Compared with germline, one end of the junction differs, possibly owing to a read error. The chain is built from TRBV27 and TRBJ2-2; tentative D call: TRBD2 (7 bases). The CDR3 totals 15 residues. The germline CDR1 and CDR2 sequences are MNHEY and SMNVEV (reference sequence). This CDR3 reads CATSMGGLNTGELFF. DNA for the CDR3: TGTGCCACCAGTATGGGGGGGCTAAACACCGGGGAGCTGTTTTTT.

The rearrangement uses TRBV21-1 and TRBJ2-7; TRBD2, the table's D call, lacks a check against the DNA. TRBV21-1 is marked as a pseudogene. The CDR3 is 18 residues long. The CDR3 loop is CASSTSGERGNFPYEQYV. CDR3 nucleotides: TGTGCCAGCAGCACAAGTGGCGAGCGGGGTAACTTCCCCTACGAGCAGTACGTC.

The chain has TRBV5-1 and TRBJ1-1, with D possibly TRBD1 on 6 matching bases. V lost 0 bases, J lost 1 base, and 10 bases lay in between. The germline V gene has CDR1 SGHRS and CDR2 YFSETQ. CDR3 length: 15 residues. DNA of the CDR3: TGCGCCAGCAGCTTGGAGGGGGGATCGAACACTGAAGCTTTCTTT. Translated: CASSLEGGSNTEAFF. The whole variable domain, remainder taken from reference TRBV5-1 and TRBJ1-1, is KAGVTQTPRYLIKTRGQQVTLSCSPISGHRSVSWYQQTPGQGLQFLFEYFSETQRNKGNFPGRFSGRQFSNSRSEMNVSTLELGDSALYLCASSLEGGSNTEAFFGQGTRLTVV.

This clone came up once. The CDR3 sequence: CASHLGNTEAFF. As DNA, the CDR3 is TGTGCCAGCCATCTCGGGAACACTGAAGCTTTCTTT. The rearrangement links TRBV19 to TRBJ1-1; D is undetermined. CDR1 LNHDA and CDR2 SQIVND come from the germline V gene (reference sequence). V lost 9 bases and J 1 base, leaving 9 bases between the germline ends. The CDR3 loop spans 12 amino acids. Combining the CDR3 with reference TRBV19 and TRBJ1-1 gives the whole variable domain DGGITQSPKYLFRKEGQNVTLSCEQNLNHDAMYWYRQDPGQGLRLIYYSQIVNDFQKGDIAEGYSVSREKKESFPLTVTSAQKNPTAFYLCASHLGNTEAFFGQGTRLTVV.

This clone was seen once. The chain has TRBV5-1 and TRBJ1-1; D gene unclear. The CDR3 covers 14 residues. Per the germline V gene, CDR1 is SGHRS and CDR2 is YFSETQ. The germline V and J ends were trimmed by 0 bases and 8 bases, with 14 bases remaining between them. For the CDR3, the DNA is TGCGCCAGCAGCTTGGATTTCCTAAAAAAGGAAGCTTTCTTT. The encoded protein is CASSLDFLKKEAFF.

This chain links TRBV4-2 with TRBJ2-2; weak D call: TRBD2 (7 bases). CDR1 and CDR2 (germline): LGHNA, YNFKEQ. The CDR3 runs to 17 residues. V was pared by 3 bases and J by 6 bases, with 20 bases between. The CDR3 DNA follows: TGTGCCAGCAGCCATGCTTTGGGAGGGACACCGGCCGGGGAGCTGTTTTTT. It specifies CASSHALGGTPAGELFF.

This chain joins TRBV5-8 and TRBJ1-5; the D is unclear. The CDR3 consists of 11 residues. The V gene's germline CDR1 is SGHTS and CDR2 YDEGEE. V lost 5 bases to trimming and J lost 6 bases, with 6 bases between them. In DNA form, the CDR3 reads TGTGCCAGCAGTGTGAGTCAGCCCCAGCATTTT. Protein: CASSVSQPQHF.

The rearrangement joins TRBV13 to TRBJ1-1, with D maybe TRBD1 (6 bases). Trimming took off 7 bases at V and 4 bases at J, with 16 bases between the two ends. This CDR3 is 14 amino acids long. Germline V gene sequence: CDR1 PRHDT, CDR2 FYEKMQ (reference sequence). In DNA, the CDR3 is TGTGCCAGCAATCTAGGGGGACGGGGCACTGAAGCTTTCTTT. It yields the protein CASNLGGRGTEAFF.

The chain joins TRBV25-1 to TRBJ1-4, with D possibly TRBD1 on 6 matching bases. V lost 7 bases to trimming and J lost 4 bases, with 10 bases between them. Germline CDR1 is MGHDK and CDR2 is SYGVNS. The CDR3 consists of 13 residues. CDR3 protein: CASNQGSNEKLFF. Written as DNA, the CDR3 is TGTGCCAGCAATCAGGGGAGTAATGAAAAACTGTTTTTT.

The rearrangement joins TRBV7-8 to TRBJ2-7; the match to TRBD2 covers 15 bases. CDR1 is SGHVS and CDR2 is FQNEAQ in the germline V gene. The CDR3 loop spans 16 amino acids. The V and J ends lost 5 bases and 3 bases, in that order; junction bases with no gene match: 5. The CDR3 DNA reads TGTGCCAGCAGCCTGGGGACTAGCGGGGGGTTCTACGAGCAGTACTTC. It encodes CASSLGTSGGFYEQYF.

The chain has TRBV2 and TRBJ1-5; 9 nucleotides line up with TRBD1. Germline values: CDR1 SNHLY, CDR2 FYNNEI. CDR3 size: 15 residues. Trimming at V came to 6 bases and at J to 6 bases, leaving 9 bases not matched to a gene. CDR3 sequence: CASRGTGLLVQPQHF. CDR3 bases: TGTGCCAGCAGGGGGACAGGGTTGTTGGTTCAGCCCCAGCATTTT.

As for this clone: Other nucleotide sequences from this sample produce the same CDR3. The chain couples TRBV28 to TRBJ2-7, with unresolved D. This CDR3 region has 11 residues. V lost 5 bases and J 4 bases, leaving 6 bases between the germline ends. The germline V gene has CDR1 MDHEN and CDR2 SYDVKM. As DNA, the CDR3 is TGTGCCAGCAGTCCCAATTACGAGCAGTACTTC. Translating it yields CASSPNYEQYF. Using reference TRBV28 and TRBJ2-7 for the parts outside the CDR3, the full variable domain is DVKVTQSSRYLVKRTGEKVFLECVQDMDHENMFWYRQDPGLGLRLIYFSYDVKMKEKGDIPEGYSVSREKKERFSLILESASTNQTSMYLCASSPNYEQYFGPGTRLTVT.

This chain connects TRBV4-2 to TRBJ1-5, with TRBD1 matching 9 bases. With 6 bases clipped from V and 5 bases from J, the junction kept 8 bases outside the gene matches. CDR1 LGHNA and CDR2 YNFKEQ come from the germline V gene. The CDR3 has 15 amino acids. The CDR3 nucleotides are TGTGCCAGCAGTCAGGGGGACAGGGAATATCAGCCCCAGCATTTT. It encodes CASSQGDREYQPQHF.

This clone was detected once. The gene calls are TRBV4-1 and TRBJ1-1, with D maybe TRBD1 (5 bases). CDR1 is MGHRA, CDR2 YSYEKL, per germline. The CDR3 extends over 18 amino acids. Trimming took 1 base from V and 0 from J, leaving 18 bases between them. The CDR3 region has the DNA TGCGCCAGCAGCCAAGCCGTGGGCGTCGGGGGGTTGAACACTGAAGCTTTCTTT. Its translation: CASSQAVGVGGLNTEAFF.

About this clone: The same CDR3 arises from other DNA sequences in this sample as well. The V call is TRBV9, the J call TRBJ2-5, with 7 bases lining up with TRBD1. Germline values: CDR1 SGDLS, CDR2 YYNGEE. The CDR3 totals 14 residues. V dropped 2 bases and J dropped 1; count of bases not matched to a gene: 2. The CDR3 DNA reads TGTGCCAGCAGCGTTGACAGGGCCCAAGAGACCCAGTACTTC. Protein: CASSVDRAQETQYF.

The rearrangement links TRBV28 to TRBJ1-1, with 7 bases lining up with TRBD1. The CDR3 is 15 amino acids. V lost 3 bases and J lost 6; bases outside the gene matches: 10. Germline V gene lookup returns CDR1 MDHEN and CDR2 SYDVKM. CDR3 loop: CASSFPRQGWPEAFF. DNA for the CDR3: TGTGCCAGCAGTTTTCCCCGACAGGGTTGGCCTGAAGCTTTCTTT. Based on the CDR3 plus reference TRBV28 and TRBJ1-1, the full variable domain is DVKVTQSSRYLVKRTGEKVFLECVQDMDHENMFWYRQDPGLGLRLIYFSYDVKMKEKGDIPEGYSVSREKKERFSLILESASTNQTSMYLCASSFPRQGWPEAFFGQGTRLTVV.

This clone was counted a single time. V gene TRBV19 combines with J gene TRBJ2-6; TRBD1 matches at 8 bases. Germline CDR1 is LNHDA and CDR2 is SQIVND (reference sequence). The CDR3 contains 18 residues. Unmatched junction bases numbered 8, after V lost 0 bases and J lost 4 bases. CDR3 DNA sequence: TGTGCCAGTAGTATAGAGGACAGGGTCTACTCCGGGGCCAACGTCCTGACTTTC. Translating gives CASSIEDRVYSGANVLTF.

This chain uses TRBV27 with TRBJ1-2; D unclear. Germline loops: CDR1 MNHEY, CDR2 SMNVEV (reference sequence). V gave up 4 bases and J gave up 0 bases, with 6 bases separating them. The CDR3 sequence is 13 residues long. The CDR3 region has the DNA TGTGCCAGCAGTTACAGCTCTAACTATGGCTACACCTTC. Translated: CASSYSSNYGYTF.

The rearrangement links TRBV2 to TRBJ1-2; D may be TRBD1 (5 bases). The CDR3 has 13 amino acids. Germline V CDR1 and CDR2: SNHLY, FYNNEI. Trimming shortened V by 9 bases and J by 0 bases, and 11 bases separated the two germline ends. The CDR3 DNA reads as TGTGCCAGTACCTGGGGGACTAACTATGGCTACACCTTC. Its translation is CASTWGTNYGYTF.

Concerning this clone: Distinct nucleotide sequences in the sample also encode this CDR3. The CDR3 DNA is TGTGCCAGCAGTTACGATAGGGGGGTCACTGAAGCTTTCTTT. Its translation: CASSYDRGVTEAFF. The chain carries TRBV28 and TRBJ1-1; tentative D call: TRBD1 (6 bases). The CDR3 loop spans 14 amino acids. The germline CDR1 and CDR2 sequences are MDHEN and SYDVKM. Trimming left V 4 bases short and J 4 bases short, with 13 bases between.

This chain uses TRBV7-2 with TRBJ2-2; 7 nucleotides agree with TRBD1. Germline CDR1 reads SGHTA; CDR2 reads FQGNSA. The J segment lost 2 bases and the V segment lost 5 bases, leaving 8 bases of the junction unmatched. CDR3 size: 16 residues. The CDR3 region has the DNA TGTGCCAGCAGCGCTCCGGACAGGCCCAACACCGGGGAGCTGTTTTTT. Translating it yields CASSAPDRPNTGELFF.

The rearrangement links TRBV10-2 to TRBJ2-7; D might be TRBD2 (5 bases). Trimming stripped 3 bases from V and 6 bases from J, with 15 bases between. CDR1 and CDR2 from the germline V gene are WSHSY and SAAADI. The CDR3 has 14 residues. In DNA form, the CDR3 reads TGCGCCAGCAGTGACATACCGACTACTCCCGAGCAGTACGTC. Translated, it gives CASSDIPTTPEQYV.

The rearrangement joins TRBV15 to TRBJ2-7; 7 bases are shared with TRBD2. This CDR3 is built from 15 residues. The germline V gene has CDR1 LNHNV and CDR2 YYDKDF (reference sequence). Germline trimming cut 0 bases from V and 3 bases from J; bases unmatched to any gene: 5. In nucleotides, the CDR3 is TGTGCCACCAGCAGAGAAGCGGGGATCCTCTACGAGCAGTACTTC. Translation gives CATSREAGILYEQYF.